The next 15 T cell receptor beta chains were all read from a single sample in a study of identical twins. MiXCR was run by TCRdb on the 5' RACE reads, yielding one entry per CDR3 protein. This table has some 690,000 distinct CDR3 sequences, about 20% appearing once. These same records also appear under a second study, on T cells expressing NK-cell markers.

The sequenced sample was PBMCs. The receptors come from a woman under 30 in good health.

This clonotype appeared a few times. The genes are TRBV9 and TRBJ2-7; D is unresolved. The V gene lost 0 bases and the J gene lost 5 bases, with 15 bases spanning the gap. In germline, CDR1 is SGDLS, CDR2 YYNGEE. This CDR3 spans 15 amino acids. The CDR3 protein is CASSVDPFRVHEQYF. CDR3 DNA: TGTGCCAGCAGCGTAGATCCATTCCGCGTCCACGAGCAGTACTTC. The variable domain in full, with the rest retrieved from reference TRBV9 and TRBJ2-7, is DSGVTQTPKHLITATGQRVTLRCSPRSGDLSVYWYQQSLDQGLQFLIQYYNGEERAKGNILERFSAQQFPDLHSELNLSSLELGDSALYFCASSVDPFRVHEQYFGPGTRLTVT.

The rearrangement links TRBV7-9 to TRBJ2-7, with TRBD2 identical over 11 bases. Germline-derived CDR1 and CDR2 are SEHNR and FQNEAQ (reference sequence). The V and J ends lost 10 bases and 11 bases, in that order; junction bases with no gene match: 10. The CDR3 runs to 12 residues. The CDR3 region is CAITSGSTMEYF. In DNA form, the CDR3 reads TGTGCCATCACTAGCGGGAGTACGATGGAGTACTTC.

This clonotype was counted between two and nine times. The V call is TRBV20-1, the J call TRBJ1-1; D is ambiguous. V shed 2 bases and J shed 0 bases, with 7 bases lying between them. This CDR3 is built from 13 residues. CDR1 is DFQATT, CDR2 SNEGSKA, per germline (reference sequence). As DNA, the CDR3 is TGCAGTGCTAGATGGCAGCTGAACACTGAAGCTTTCTTT. Protein: CSARWQLNTEAFF.

This clonotype has just a few counts. V gene TRBV20-1 combines with J gene TRBJ1-5; TRBD1 is a possible D gene (5 bases). The V gene lost 4 bases and the J gene lost 6 bases, with 13 bases spanning the gap. The length of the CDR3 is 13 residues. CDR1 and CDR2 (germline): DFQATT, SNEGSKA (reference sequence). This chain's CDR3 is CSAKAQGGQPQHF. CDR3 nucleotide sequence: TGCAGTGCTAAGGCCCAGGGTGGTCAGCCCCAGCATTTT.

This rearrangement joins TRBV5-1 to TRBJ2-1; D unclear. This CDR3 region has 15 residues. Trimming took 1 base from V and 8 from J, leaving 16 bases between them. Per the germline V gene, CDR1 is SGHRS and CDR2 is YFSETQ. The CDR3 DNA follows: TGCGCCAGCAGCTTGAATAGCCCTCCGGTCCATGAGCAGTTCTTC. Encoded protein: CASSLNSPPVHEQFF.

This clonotype occurred once. The chain links TRBV30 to TRBJ2-7; tentatively, D is TRBD1 (6 bases). Trimming removed 2 bases from V and 8 bases from J, with 13 bases in between. The CDR3 runs to 12 residues. Germline lookup yields CDR1 GTSNPN and CDR2 SVGIG (reference sequence). CDR3 in DNA: TGTGCCTGGAGTTTTATACAGGGCAAGCAGTACTTC. As protein: CAWSFIQGKQYF.

CDR3: CSATQAGTANTGELFF. CDR3 sequence (DNA): TGCAGTGCTACTCAAGCCGGGACAGCGAACACCGGGGAGCTGTTTTTT. The V gene is TRBV20-1, the J gene TRBJ2-2; 7 bases map to TRBD1. Trimming removed 4 bases from V and 0 bases from J; junction bases left unmatched: 8. The germline gives CDR1 DFQATT, CDR2 SNEGSKA (reference sequence). The CDR3 has 16 residues.

There are a few counts of this clonotype. As DNA, the CDR3 is TGTGCCAGCACCCGTCGGGCCCTGAACACTGAAGCTTTCTTT. The encoded protein is CASTRRALNTEAFF. V usage is TRBV12-3 or TRBV12-4 and J usage is TRBJ1-1; D is undetermined. This CDR3 spans 14 amino acids. The germline V and J ends were trimmed by 7 bases and 0 bases, with 12 bases remaining between them.

The DNA of the CDR3 is TGTGCCAGCAGGGAAATCCGGGACAGGGGGCCTGGGGCCAACGTCCTGACTTTC. It specifies CASREIRDRGPGANVLTF. J is TRBJ2-6 and V is TRBV11-1, with 12 positions matching TRBD1. Germline loops: CDR1 SGHAT, CDR2 FQDESV (reference sequence). This CDR3 spans 18 amino acids. With 6 bases clipped from V and 2 bases from J, the junction kept 8 bases outside the gene matches.

A few counts support this clonotype. The chain has TRBV5-6 and TRBJ1-2; 7 nucleotides align to TRBD1. Losses at the gene ends were 0 bases for V and 9 bases for J; bases not matched to a gene: 8. The CDR3 covers 14 residues. CDR1 and CDR2 from the germline V gene are SGHDT and YYEEEE. CDR3 sequence (DNA): TGTGCCAGCAGCTTGGCGGGGACAGCCCTAAGCTACACCTTC. Protein sequence: CASSLAGTALSYTF.

This clonotype was picked up a small number of times. At one of its ends the junction is not consistent with the germline gene, which may arise from a read error. This chain joins TRBV6-1 and TRBJ2-3; 9 nucleotides match TRBD1. Germline lookup yields CDR1 MNHNS and CDR2 SASEGT. This CDR3 is 14 amino acids long. The CDR3 sequence is CASREGQGTDTQYF. The CDR3, as DNA: TGTGCCAGCAGGGAAGGACAGGGGACAGATACGCAGTATTTT.

The chain links TRBV6-5 to TRBJ1-3, with D unclear. The CDR3 has 14 residues. Looked up from germline, CDR1 is MNHEY and CDR2 is SVGAGI. Trimming took off 4 bases at V and 4 bases at J, with 11 bases between the two ends. CDR3 region: CASSSSLKGNTIYF. DNA for the CDR3: TGTGCCAGCAGTTCAAGCTTAAAAGGAAACACCATATATTTT.

The CDR3 is CASSGTGGRTLHF. In DNA, the CDR3 is TGTGCCAGCAGTGGGACAGGGGGTAGGACCCTCCACTTT. The chain recombines TRBV6-4 with TRBJ1-6; TRBD1 matches at 10 bases. This CDR3 region has 13 residues. Germline values: CDR1 MRHNA, CDR2 SNTAGT. Trimming at V came to 4 bases and at J to 14 bases, leaving 5 bases not matched to a gene.

This clonotype occurred a few times. V usage is TRBV20-1 and J usage is TRBJ2-1, with TRBD2 identical over 7 bases. The CDR3 is 15 residues long. The germline gives CDR1 DFQATT, CDR2 SNEGSKA (reference sequence). V shed 4 bases, J shed 4 bases, and the junction held 10 bases outside the gene matches. The DNA for the CDR3 is TGCAGTGCTACAAGGGACTACGGGGTATACAATGAGCAGTTCTTC. It yields the protein CSATRDYGVYNEQFF.

In this sample, this clonotype turned up a few times. The chain combines TRBV7-8 with TRBJ2-5; a possible D gene is TRBD2 (6 bases). The V gene lost 7 bases and the J gene lost 3 bases, with 21 bases spanning the gap. Germline assignment: CDR1 SGHVS and CDR2 FQNEAQ. The CDR3 spans 16 residues. The CDR3 DNA reads TGTGCCAGCAAACTGGGGAGGTCCCTGGGGAAAGAGACCCAGTACTTC. It codes for CASKLGRSLGKETQYF.